Listed below are T cell receptor beta chains from one sample, sequenced in a study of T-cell reconstitution after alpha-beta-depleted transplantation in children. Each CDR3 protein gets one entry after TCRdb re-called the PCR reads with MiXCR. The sample records about a million distinct CDR3 sequences, about 29% being singletons. The sample here was PBMCs, mostly from graft donor cells, taken 360 days after TCRalphabeta/CD19-depleted stem cell transplant. The source of these receptors is a boy less than two years old who had a stem cell transplant for SCID, so the T cells may come from the graft donor. CDR3s include the opening cysteine and the closing phenylalanine or tryptophan. A D gene is named only where the DNA matches it firmly. Size tells how often a clone was seen (once, few, many) or the class of an expanded clone, and some rows leave it out.

d_gene	v_gene	j_gene	abundance	CDR3aa	CDR3nt
TRBD2	TRBV15	TRBJ2-1	NA	CATSRLGTSGGYNEQFF	TGTGCCACCAGCAGACTAGGGACTAGCGGGGGATACAATGAGCAGTTCTTC
NA	TRBV9	TRBJ2-2	NA	CASSILKVVANTGELFF	TGTGCCAGCAGTATACTCAAGGTGGTAGCGAACACCGGGGAGCTGTTTTTT
NA	TRBV4-1	TRBJ1-5	few	CASSLRSGASNQPQHF	TGCGCCAGCAGCCTCCGTTCCGGGGCGAGCAATCAGCCCCAGCATTTT
NA	TRBV12-3/TRBV12-4	TRBJ2-3	few	CASSFAGRVPDTQYF	TGTGCCAGCAGTTTTGCCGGGCGGGTCCCAGATACGCAGTATTTT
NA	TRBV20-1	TRBJ2-5	NA	CSASGPSSETQYF	TGCAGTGCTAGCGGTCCTAGCTCTGAGACCCAGTACTTC
TRBD2	TRBV11-2	TRBJ2-2	NA	CASSLFFSLYGGTGELFF	TGTGCCAGCAGCTTATTTTTCTCCCTTTACGGGGGGACCGGGGAGCTGTTTTTT
TRBD2	TRBV7-8	TRBJ2-1	few	CASSYAGLASRNEQFF	TGTGCCAGCAGCTACGCCGGACTAGCCTCACGCAATGAGCAGTTCTTC
NA	TRBV20-1	TRBJ1-5	NA	CSASDRRSNQPQHF	TGCAGTGCTAGTGATAGGAGGAGCAATCAGCCCCAGCATTTT
NA	TRBV9	TRBJ1-1	few	CASSVTGLPGTEAFF	TGTGCCAGCAGCGTGACGGGACTCCCGGGGACTGAAGCTTTCTTT
NA	TRBV5-6	TRBJ1-1	few	CASTLYRNTEAFF	TGTGCCAGCACCCTATATAGGAACACTGAAGCTTTCTTT
NA	TRBV12-3/TRBV12-4	TRBJ1-2	few	CASSPQGRANYGYTF	TGTGCCAGCAGCCCCCAGGGCAGAGCTAACTATGGCTACACCTTC
NA	TRBV5-5	TRBJ2-7	many	CASGDITYEQYF	TGTGCCAGCGGCGACATTACCTACGAGCAGTACTTC
NA	TRBV4-1	TRBJ1-4	NA	CASSAQQGRREKLFF	TGCGCCAGCAGCGCCCAACAGGGTCGGCGGGAAAAACTGTTTTTT
NA	TRBV15	TRBJ1-1	few	CGRGRVREQMNTEAFF	TGTGGCCGAGGCCGCGTTAGGGAACAAATGAACACTGAAGCTTTCTTT
TRBD2	TRBV12-3/TRBV12-4	TRBJ2-2	NA	CASRSLAGTDLGELFF	TGTGCCAGCAGATCATTAGCGGGAACGGATCTCGGGGAGCTGTTTTTT
TRBD2	TRBV7-2	TRBJ2-3	NA	CASSLLGAAGGDTQYF	TGTGCCAGCAGCTTACTAGGAGCGGCGGGGGGCGATACGCAGTATTTT
TRBD1	TRBV7-2	TRBJ2-7	few	CASSRQGNLYF	TGTGCCAGCAGCCGACAGGGTAACCTGTACTTC
NA	TRBV9	TRBJ1-1	NA	CASSVATHPYTEAFF	TGTGCCAGCAGCGTAGCTACCCACCCGTACACTGAAGCTTTCTTT
NA	TRBV5-1	TRBJ2-5	NA	CASSLIPAVSQETQYF	TGCGCCAGCAGCTTGATACCAGCGGTTTCTCAAGAGACCCAGTACTTC
TRBD1	TRBV11-2	TRBJ2-6	NA	CASSNGQGRSGANVLTF	TGTGCCAGCAGCAACGGACAGGGGCGGTCTGGGGCCAACGTCCTGACTTTC
TRBD2	TRBV5-5	TRBJ2-1	NA	CASSLRTSGRAHEQFF	TGTGCCAGCAGCCTAAGGACTAGCGGGAGGGCCCATGAGCAGTTCTTC
NA	TRBV20-1	TRBJ1-5	few	CSAREGAATQSNQPQHF	TGCAGTGCTAGAGAGGGAGCCGCGACCCAATCCAATCAGCCCCAGCATTTT
NA	TRBV12-3/TRBV12-4	TRBJ2-3	NA	CASGFGTDTQYF	TGTGCCAGTGGATTTGGCACAGATACGCAGTATTTT
NA	TRBV7-2	TRBJ2-5	few	CASSLTDYPETQYF	TGTGCCAGCAGCTTAACCGACTACCCCGAGACCCAGTACTTC
TRBD2	TRBV6-1	TRBJ2-3	NA	CASRRGGSPDTQYF	TGTGCCAGCAGGCGGGGGGGCTCTCCAGATACGCAGTATTTT
TRBD2	TRBV12-3/TRBV12-4	TRBJ2-3	NA	CASSFGTSGGASITDTQYF	TGTGCCAGCAGTTTCGGGACTAGCGGGGGGGCCTCCATCACAGATACGCAGTATTTT
TRBD2	TRBV11-2	TRBJ2-7	NA	CASSFFGGGYEQYF	TGTGCCAGCAGCTTTTTCGGCGGGGGCTACGAGCAGTACTTC
NA	TRBV5-1	TRBJ2-1	few	CASSHPVSGSEQFF	TGCGCCAGCAGCCACCCAGTTTCGGGAAGTGAGCAGTTCTTC
NA	TRBV5-1	TRBJ2-1	NA	CASKETEAGEQFF	TGCGCCAGCAAGGAGACCGAAGCCGGAGAGCAGTTCTTC
NA	TRBV5-1	TRBJ1-2	NA	CASSLGTDGGYTF	TGCGCCAGCAGCTTGGGGACAGACGGTGGCTACACCTTC
TRBD2	TRBV5-1	TRBJ2-7	NA	CASSSRATGGNEQYF	TGCGCCAGCAGCTCCCGGGCCACGGGGGGAAACGAGCAGTACTTC
NA	TRBV12-3/TRBV12-4	TRBJ2-6	few	CASSLGQPNSGANVLTF	TGTGCCAGCAGTTTGGGCCAGCCTAACTCTGGGGCCAACGTCCTGACTTTC
NA	TRBV7-9	TRBJ1-6	NA	CASSSRQANSPLHF	TGTGCCAGCAGCTCGCGACAGGCCAATTCACCCCTCCACTTT
TRBD1	TRBV28	TRBJ1-5	NA	CASSFTGQFNQPQHF	TGTGCCAGCAGTTTTACGGGACAGTTCAATCAGCCCCAGCATTTT
TRBD1	TRBV20-1	TRBJ2-2	NA	CSARIQGGYTGELFF	TGCAGTGCTAGAATACAGGGGGGTTACACCGGGGAGCTGTTTTTT
NA	TRBV5-1	TRBJ2-7	NA	CASSPRGLESYEQYF	TGCGCCAGCAGCCCCAGGGGACTTGAGTCCTACGAGCAGTACTTC
TRBD1	TRBV20-1	TRBJ2-7	few	CSANWDRGYYEQYF	TGCAGTGCTAACTGGGACAGGGGATACTACGAGCAGTACTTC
NA	TRBV9	TRBJ2-1	few	CASSALQGYNEQFF	TGTGCCAGCAGCGCCTTACAGGGTTACAATGAGCAGTTCTTC
TRBD2	TRBV7-9	TRBJ2-1	NA	CASSFARLAGNEQFF	TGTGCCAGCAGCTTCGCCCGACTAGCGGGTAATGAGCAGTTCTTC
NA	TRBV30	TRBJ2-1	NA	CAWIPTSRGYNEQFF	TGTGCCTGGATCCCAACTAGTCGGGGCTACAATGAGCAGTTCTTC
NA	TRBV12-3/TRBV12-4	TRBJ2-2	few	CASSPLGELFF	TGTGCCAGCAGCCCCCTCGGGGAGCTGTTTTTT